This T cell receptor beta chain was sequenced in a study of molecular identifiers for immune sequencing clone quantification. V was trimmed by 6 bases and J by 2 bases, leaving 11 bases between them. Germline V gives CDR1 MNHEY, CDR2 SMNVEV (reference sequence). CDR3 length equals 13 residues. TCRdb analysed the PCR reads with MiXCR anew, one entry per CDR3 protein. The sample comprises roughly 100,000 distinct CDR3 sequences, about a third of which are singletons, and about 9.1% rests with the top ten. This clonotype was recorded once. Naive CD8 T cells underwent sorting with the CD8+CD4-CCR7+CD45RA+ definition.

This clonotype was obtained from a human donor in good health. Some libraries in this study had Jurkat cell RNA spiked in. The gene calls are TRBV27 and TRBJ2-7; D is perhaps TRBD1 (5 bases). Source material: naive CD8+ T cells from blood, with Jurkat cell RNA spiked in. Documented subset: FACS-sorted CD8+CD4-CCR7+CD45RA+ naive T cells. This CDR3 reads CASRFRAPYEQYF. DNA of the CDR3: TGTGCCAGCAGATTCAGGGCCCCCTACGAGCAGTACTTC.